This TCR beta chain appears in the sequencing data of a study of somatic mutations in T cells in chronic GVHD (dated by TCRdb to 2019 to 2021). This clone has more than one count but fewer than ten. The antigen this receptor binds is unknown. The input lacks base qualities; no much larger clone sits a single base away. CDR1 and CDR2, per the germline V gene, are MGHRA and YSYEKL. From its cysteine to its phenylalanine, the CDR3 spans 16 amino acids. Of all the DNA, just the CDR3 is kept, 48 bases in frame from base 1. The junction shows trimming of 0 bases on V and 4 bases on J, and the gene matches do not reach 4 bases of it. Isolated genomic DNA was used for TCRbeta deep sequencing. The immunoSEQ assay, provided as a commercial service, was used for TCRbeta CDR3 sequencing and initial data processing. The paper's processing steps were these. Reads were demultiplexed, adapter and primer sequences were removed, similar clones were merged by frequency-ratio clustering, and V, D, J genes were annotated with IMGT. TCRdb took this table from immuneACCESS and kept in-frame rearrangements with V and J called. Such tables lack part of the clones; where checked against another copy, unresolved V genes explain under half of the gap, and the rest is unexplained. V and J calls and clone size are given by that table; D and trimming were obtained from the DNA. This sample lists 13,000 or so clones; about 80% were detected once. Clones ranked in the top ten supply roughly 32% of the sample.

Sorting staining used anti-CD3, anti-CD4, anti-CD8 and a Vbeta20 antibody from the IOTest Beta Mark kit on a FACSAria III, with purity above 98%. Peripheral blood was collected in sodium heparin tubes, and mononuclear cells were isolated by Ficoll-Paque PLUS density gradient centrifugation. CD4+ Vbeta20+, CD4+ Vbeta20-, and CD8+ T cell fractions were FACS-sorted before TCRbeta deep sequencing. The sequence was collected from a male patient in his fifties with chronic graft-versus-host disease. Following a transplant, some T cells may be graft donor cells, not patient cells. Specimen: Vbeta20-negative CD4+ T cells from blood. Explained via the paper, the cell subset or site label denotes: CD4+ T cells sorted as TCR Vbeta20 negative by flow cytometry. The rearrangement joined TRBV4-1 to TRBJ2-1; TRBD1 fits 9 bases in the junction. The DNA reads TGCGCCAGCAGCCAAGATATTGGACAGGGGTACAATGAGCAGTTCTTC. Its protein reads: CASSQDIGQGYNEQFF.